One and the same sample provided the 17 T cell receptor beta chains below, sequenced in a study of monozygotic twins with cystic fibrosis. Produced via immunoSEQ multiplex PCR; TCRdb's table is partial and in-frame only. This sample has around 10,000 clones; roughly 96% occur once, and the top ten carry roughly 0.79%. Input material: blood. These receptors came from a boy between 5 and 17 years old with cystic fibrosis.

The V and J genes are TRBV7-6 and TRBJ2-3; TRBD1 matches 9 bases. CDR1 SGHVS and CDR2 FNYEAQ come from the germline V gene. V trimming: 2 bases; J trimming: 3 bases; junction bases outside the gene matches: 9. The CDR3 length is 17 residues. CDR3 coding DNA: TGTGCCAGCAGCTTAATATTCCCTGGACAGGGGACAGATACGCAGTATTTT. This gives the protein CASSLIFPGQGTDTQYF.

The chain has TRBV2 and TRBJ2-2, with D hard to call. The CDR3 length is 14 residues. Per germline, CDR1 SNHLY and CDR2 FYNNEI. V lost 3 bases and J 5 bases, leaving 10 bases between the germline ends. The CDR3 here is CASSDRAWTGELFF. The CDR3 bases are TGTGCCAGCAGTGATAGGGCGTGGACCGGGGAGCTGTTTTTT.

The gene calls are TRBV7-9 and TRBJ1-5; TRBD1 agrees at 9 bases. Germline trimming cut 6 bases from V and 5 bases from J; bases unmatched to any gene: 5. The CDR3 runs to 14 residues. Germline V gives CDR1 SEHNR, CDR2 FQNEAQ (reference sequence). The CDR3 reads CASSTGGADQPQHF. The CDR3 region has the DNA TGTGCCAGCAGTACAGGGGGCGCCGATCAGCCCCAGCATTTT.

The chain employs TRBV6-5 and TRBJ1-1, with 7 bases that match TRBD1. The CDR3 extends over 15 amino acids. Germline V gene lookup returns CDR1 MNHEY and CDR2 SVGAGI. The J segment lost 3 bases and the V segment lost 0 bases, leaving 4 bases of the junction unmatched. CDR3: CASSYSTQGHTEAFF. As DNA, the CDR3 is TGTGCCAGCAGTTACTCAACACAGGGGCACACTGAAGCTTTCTTT.

V gene TRBV6-5 combines with J gene TRBJ1-1; TRBD1 is a possible D gene (6 bases). Deletions cut 3 bases from V and 7 bases from J, with 18 bases between. CDR1 MNHEY and CDR2 SVGAGI come from the germline V gene. The CDR3 is 15 amino acids. This CDR3 reads CASSYPASGAGEAFF. CDR3 DNA sequence: TGTGCCAGCAGTTATCCGGCCTCGGGGGCGGGTGAAGCTTTCTTT.

In this sample, this clone turned up once. The DNA of the CDR3 is TGCGCCAGCAGCGGACGGGTCGGGACAGGGACCTACGAGCAGTACTTC. The encoded protein is CASSGRVGTGTYEQYF. The chain carries TRBV4-1 and TRBJ2-7; 9 bases align to TRBD1. CDR3 length: 16 amino acids. J was trimmed by 2 bases and V by 5 bases; bases with no gene match: 10. In germline, CDR1 is MGHRA, CDR2 YSYEKL.

This clone was recorded only once. The rearrangement uses TRBV5-4 and TRBJ2-3, with 9 bases lining up with TRBD2. Per germline, CDR1 SGHNT and CDR2 YYREEE (reference sequence). The V segment lost 4 bases and the J segment 6 bases; nucleotides outside the gene matches: 9. This CDR3 spans 15 amino acids. Here the CDR3 DNA reads TGTGCCAGCAGCGGCGGCGCGGGAGGGGGGGATACGCAGTATTTT. Its translation is CASSGGAGGGDTQYF.

The chain combines TRBV28 with TRBJ2-4; 7 bases are a match to TRBD1. This CDR3 spans 17 amino acids. Germline V gene data show CDR1 as MDHEN and CDR2 as SYDVKM. With 2 bases clipped from V and 1 base from J, the junction kept 8 bases outside the gene matches. The CDR3 DNA sequence: TGTGCCAGCAGTTTAAGGCAGGGGGTATACGCCAAAAACATTCAGTACTTC. It encodes CASSLRQGVYAKNIQYF. The entire variable domain, with the rest obtained from reference TRBV28 and TRBJ2-4, is as follows: DVKVTQSSRYLVKRTGEKVFLECVQDMDHENMFWYRQDPGLGLRLIYFSYDVKMKEKGDIPEGYSVSREKKERFSLILESASTNQTSMYLCASSLRQGVYAKNIQYFGAGTRLSVL.

The chain is built from TRBV13 and TRBJ2-2; D ambiguous. From germline, CDR1 is PRHDT and CDR2 FYEKMQ (reference sequence). V lost 6 bases, J lost 4 bases, and 15 bases lay in between. This CDR3 contains 15 residues. CDR3 residues: CASREDRTGTGELFF. The DNA for the CDR3 is TGTGCCAGCAGAGAGGACCGGACGGGCACCGGGGAGCTGTTTTTT.

This rearrangement joins TRBV19 to TRBJ1-5, with D unclear. CDR3 length equals 15 residues. CDR1 and CDR2 from the germline V gene are LNHDA and SQIVND (reference sequence). Trimming cost V 7 bases and J 0 bases, with 13 bases left between them. The CDR3 DNA reads as TGTGCCAGTATAGGGAGATTTGATAGCAATCAGCCCCAGCATTTT. Protein product: CASIGRFDSNQPQHF.

The CDR3 protein is CATYERTGGYQPQHF. CDR3 sequence (DNA): TGTGCCACCTATGAGCGAACAGGGGGCTATCAGCCCCAGCATTTT. The rearrangement links TRBV28 to TRBJ1-5; 9 bases are shared with TRBD1. CDR1 MDHEN and CDR2 SYDVKM come from the germline V gene. Trimming removed 10 bases from V and 5 bases from J; junction bases left unmatched: 12. The CDR3 totals 15 residues.

The chain is built from TRBV7-9 and TRBJ1-1; D uncertain. In germline, CDR1 is SEHNR, CDR2 FQNEAQ (reference sequence). This CDR3 comprises 14 residues. Trimming left V 0 bases short and J 2 bases short, with 7 bases between. The CDR3 here is CASSLARSNTEAFF. The CDR3 nucleotides read TGTGCCAGCAGCTTAGCGCGGAGCAACACTGAAGCTTTCTTT.

This clone was seen a single time. The chain joins TRBV2 to TRBJ1-3; D might be TRBD1 (6 bases). The CDR3 totals 15 residues. CDR1 SNHLY and CDR2 FYNNEI come from the germline V gene. V gave up 6 bases and J gave up 4 bases, with 16 bases separating them. As DNA, the CDR3 is TGTGCCAGCAGGCCTATGACAGGATTCGGAAACACCATATATTTT. Protein product: CASRPMTGFGNTIYF. The variable domain in full, completed from reference TRBV2 and TRBJ1-3, reads EPEVTQTPSHQVTQMGQEVILRCVPISNHLYFYWYRQILGQKVEFLVSFYNNEISEKSEIFDDQFSVERPDGSNFTLKIRSTKLEDSAMYFCASRPMTGFGNTIYFGEGSWLTVV.

This chain uses TRBV7-6 with TRBJ2-1; D perhaps matches TRBD2 (5 bases). Deletions cut 1 base from V and 10 bases from J, with 11 bases between. There are 13 residues in the CDR3. The V gene's germline CDR1 is SGHVS and CDR2 FNYEAQ. CDR3 bases: TGTGCCAGCAGCTTAGGTTCCGGGAAAGAGCAGTTCTTC. The encoded protein is CASSLGSGKEQFF. Looking up the rest from reference TRBV7-6 and TRBJ2-1 gives the full variable domain: GAGVSQSPRYKVTKRGQDVALRCDPISGHVSLYWYRQALGQGPEFLTYFNYEAQQDKSGLPNDRFSAERPEGSISTLTIQRTEQRDSAMYRCASSLGSGKEQFFGPGTRLTVL.

This clone was recorded only once. The rearrangement joins TRBV2 to TRBJ1-2; D remains unclear. CDR3 length equals 13 residues. CDR1 is SNHLY, CDR2 FYNNEI, per germline. Between the trimmed V and J ends, which lost 6 bases and 4 bases, there was a span of 12 bases. The CDR3 DNA is TGTGCCAGCAGCATGCAAGGACTCTATGGCTACACCTTC. Its translation: CASSMQGLYGYTF. The full variable domain, rest sourced from reference TRBV2 and TRBJ1-2, is EPEVTQTPSHQVTQMGQEVILRCVPISNHLYFYWYRQILGQKVEFLVSFYNNEISEKSEIFDDQFSVERPDGSNFTLKIRSTKLEDSAMYFCASSMQGLYGYTFGSGTRLTVV.

This clone has a handful of counts. Sequence at one end of the junction differs from germline and may be a read error. The chain couples TRBV7-7 to TRBJ1-1, with D perhaps TRBD1 (5 bases). Germline V gives CDR1 SSHAT, CDR2 FNYEAQ (reference sequence). The CDR3 contains 13 residues. CDR3 sequence: CASSPVQGTEAFF. The CDR3 DNA sequence: TGTGCTAGCAGCCCGGTGCAGGGAACTGAAGCTTTCTTT.

This clone appeared a few times. This chain links TRBV5-1 with TRBJ2-7; 8 bases are shared with TRBD1. CDR3 length: 15 amino acids. In germline, CDR1 is SGHRS, CDR2 YFSETQ. Trimming at V came to 2 bases and at J to 4 bases, leaving 8 bases not matched to a gene. CDR3: CASSLDPGQAYEQYF. DNA for the CDR3: TGCGCCAGCAGCTTAGATCCGGGACAGGCTTACGAGCAGTACTTC.